A single T cell receptor beta chain is shown here with its context. These data come from a study of blood T cell repertoires in COVID-19. Study-wide context: Acute and convalescent COVID-19 specimens originated in the United States, Italy and Spain. The analysed material was cDNA or gDNA that came from T cells, B-cell-depleted T cells, or PBMCs.

The V and J ends lost 1 base and 0 bases, in that order; junction bases with no gene match: 8. The CDR3 length is 18 residues. Germline CDR1 and CDR2: LGHDT and YNNKEL (reference sequence). As originally analysed: For nucleated cells, counts were estimated from reference gene primer amplification. Clones were sequenced by immunoSEQ multiplex PCR, and TCRdb holds only the in-frame ones, with some missing. Clone size and the V and J calls come from that table; the DNA yielded D and trimming. The sample holds under 200,000 clones, 85% to 90% seen once. The sequenced sample consisted of peripheral blood. The gene calls are TRBV3-1 (or the pseudogene TRBV3-2) and TRBJ2-4, with TRBD1 identical over 8 bases. This TCR was sampled from a man aged 40-49 years with active or convalescent COVID-19. The CDR3 DNA is TGTGCCAGCAGCCAAGTGGACAGGGTCCTCGTAGCCAAAAACATTCAGTACTTC. This sequence encodes CASSQVDRVLVAKNIQYF.